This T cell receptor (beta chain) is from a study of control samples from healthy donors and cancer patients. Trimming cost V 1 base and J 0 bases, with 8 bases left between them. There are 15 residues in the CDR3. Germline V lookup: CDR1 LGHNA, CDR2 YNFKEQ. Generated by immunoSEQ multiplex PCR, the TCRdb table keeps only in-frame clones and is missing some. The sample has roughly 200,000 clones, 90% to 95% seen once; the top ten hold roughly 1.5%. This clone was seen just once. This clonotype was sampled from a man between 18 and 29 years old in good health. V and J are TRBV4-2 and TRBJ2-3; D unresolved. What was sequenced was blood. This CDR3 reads CASSQASPSTDTQYF. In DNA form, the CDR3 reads TGTGCCAGCAGCCAAGCTTCCCCTAGCACAGATACGCAGTATTTT.